The following is a T cell receptor beta chain sequence with its context. Measured with immunoSEQ multiplex PCR; TCRdb has only the in-frame clones, and not every one. This sample has about 210,000 clones, with about 83% found just once. The source of the sample is a study of blood T cell repertoires in COVID-19. Study context: Donors in the United States, Italy and Spain gave samples during acute or convalescent COVID-19. Sample material is recorded as cDNA or gDNA derived from T cells, B-cell-depleted T cells, or PBMCs.

V was trimmed by 4 bases and J by 0 bases, leaving 12 bases between them. Germline assignment: CDR1 SNHLY and CDR2 FYNNEI. The CDR3 runs 15 residues. The sequenced sample was peripheral blood. This chain connects TRBV2 to TRBJ1-2; a weak D match, TRBD1 (6 bases). The source is a woman aged 45-65 years with active or convalescent COVID-19. The CDR3 is CASSGGGGSNYGYTF. The CDR3 DNA is TGTGCCAGCAGTGGAGGGGGGGGCTCTAACTATGGCTACACCTTC.